This TCR beta chain was documented in a study of beta chain features in type 1 diabetes. Study in general: Healthy donors and patients showed comparable age, gender and cell yields.

Germline V gene sequence: CDR1 MRHNA, CDR2 SNTAGT. The CDR3 length is 11 residues. V was trimmed by 6 bases and J by 7 bases, leaving 7 bases between them. General observations from the study: Among all four CD4+ subsets, Type 1 diabetes patients had TCRB CDR3s that were moderately but significantly shorter. No resolution was reached here on whether HLA type influences TCRB rearrangement. The similarity of naive, central memory and Treg TCRB repertoires appeared greater among patients than among healthy donors.

Since all of the isolated RNA was reverse transcribed, expressed TCRB transcripts were what got sequenced. An average of approximately 4 million reads was obtained for naive, central memory and regulatory T cell samples. Profiling relied on immunoSEQ multiplex PCR, and the TCRdb table lists in-frame clones only, not all of them. This repertoire shows hundreds of thousands of clones, around an eighth found once; its top ten account for around 0.022%. On this clone: Its antigen is currently unknown.

The sample consisted of naive CD4+ T cells from blood. The chain links TRBV6-4 to TRBJ2-1; TRBD2 might be the D (5 bases). This clonotype was obtained from a man aged 18 to 35 with type 1 diabetes. The CDR3 is CASSRGNEQFF. The CDR3 DNA is TGTGCCAGCAGCCGAGGGAATGAGCAGTTCTTC.